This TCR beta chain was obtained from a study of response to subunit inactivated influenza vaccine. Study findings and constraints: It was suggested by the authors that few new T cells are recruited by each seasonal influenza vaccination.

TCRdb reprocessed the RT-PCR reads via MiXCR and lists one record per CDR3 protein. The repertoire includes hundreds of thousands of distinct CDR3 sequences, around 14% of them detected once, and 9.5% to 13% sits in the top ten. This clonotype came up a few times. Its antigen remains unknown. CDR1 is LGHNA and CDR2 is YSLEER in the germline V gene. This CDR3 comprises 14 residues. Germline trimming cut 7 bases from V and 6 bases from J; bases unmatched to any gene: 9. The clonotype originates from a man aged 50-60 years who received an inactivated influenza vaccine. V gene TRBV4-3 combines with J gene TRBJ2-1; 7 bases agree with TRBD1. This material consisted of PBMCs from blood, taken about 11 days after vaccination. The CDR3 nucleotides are TGCGCCAGCACCCATGTCCAGGGGGTCAATGAGCAGTTCTTC. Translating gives CASTHVQGVNEQFF.